What follows are 21 T cell receptor beta chains derived from one specimen sequenced in a study of T cell responses to AZD1222 COVID-19 vaccine. The repertoire was sequenced with immunoSEQ multiplex PCR; TCRdb's copy has only in-frame clones and lacks some. In the table there are some 150,000 clones, almost 95% of which are singletons. Sequenced here: peripheral blood, sampled 28 days after the second AZD1222 dose. These receptors were taken from an adult who received the AZD1222 COVID-19 vaccine.

The rearrangement joins TRBV6-1 to TRBJ1-5; the D is unclear. The CDR3 has 16 residues. V was cut by 2 bases and J by 2 bases, with 13 bases left in between. The V gene's germline CDR1 is MNHNS and CDR2 SASEGT. The CDR3 reads CASSERVSVGNQPQHF. In DNA, the CDR3 is TGTGCCAGCAGTGAACGGGTCTCAGTCGGCAATCAGCCCCAGCATTTT.

This clone has a single count. V is TRBV4-3 and J is TRBJ1-5, with D maybe TRBD1 (5 bases). The germline V and J ends were trimmed by 0 bases and 4 bases, with 13 bases remaining between them. Germline V lookup: CDR1 LGHNA, CDR2 YSLEER. The CDR3 runs 16 residues. The CDR3 DNA is TGCGCCAGCAGCCAAGATCACAAGGGGCTAAATCAGCCCCAGCATTTT. Protein product: CASSQDHKGLNQPQHF.

The rearrangement links TRBV5-1 to TRBJ2-1; 9 bases agree with TRBD1. Germline CDR1 and CDR2: SGHRS and YFSETQ. The CDR3 totals 14 residues. J gave up 7 bases and V 4 bases, and 6 bases lay outside the gene matches. DNA for the CDR3: TGCGCCAGCAGCCAAAGGACAGGGGTGAATGAGCAGTTCTTC. Its protein is CASSQRTGVNEQFF.

The chain links TRBV7-3 to TRBJ2-7; TRBD2 agrees at 8 bases. The CDR3 is 16 residues long. After removal of 1 base from V and 0 bases from J, the junction contained 5 bases not matched to a gene. The V gene's germline CDR1 is SGHTA and CDR2 FQGTGA. DNA of the CDR3: TGTGCCAGCAGCTTAAACGCGGGAGGAACCTCCTACGAGCAGTACTTC. This encodes CASSLNAGGTSYEQYF.

This sequence joins TRBV7-9 and TRBJ1-1; possible D gene TRBD1, 6 bases. CDR1 SEHNR and CDR2 FQNEAQ come from the germline V gene (reference sequence). The CDR3 spans 15 residues. V lost 3 bases, J lost 1 base, and 12 bases lay in between. The CDR3 sequence is CASSLGDTPNTEAFF. The DNA for the CDR3 is TGTGCCAGCAGCTTGGGGGACACCCCGAACACTGAAGCTTTCTTT.

In its sample, this clone was seen once. The chain joins TRBV11-2 to TRBJ1-2, with TRBD1 matching 7 bases. J gave up 8 bases and V 5 bases, and 5 bases lay outside the gene matches. Per the germline V gene, CDR1 is SGHAT and CDR2 is FQNNGV. The CDR3 is 12 amino acids. Here the CDR3 reads CASSRQGSGYTF. CDR3 DNA sequence: TGTGCCAGCAGCCGACAGGGATCCGGCTACACCTTC.

This clone was detected a few times. The V gene is TRBV7-2, the J gene TRBJ2-7; no firm D call. Germline V gene data show CDR1 as SGHTA and CDR2 as FQGNSA. Trimming left V 2 bases short and J 3 bases short, with 5 bases between. The CDR3 extends over 12 amino acids. The CDR3 DNA reads TGTGCCAGCAGCTTACGCAGCTACGAGCAGTACTTC. Residues: CASSLRSYEQYF.

The J gene is TRBJ2-2, the V gene TRBV5-4, with D unresolved. The CDR3 extends over 13 amino acids. Germline V gene lookup returns CDR1 SGHNT and CDR2 YYREEE (reference sequence). Trimming cost V 4 bases and J 5 bases, with 9 bases left between them. The CDR3 nucleotides are TGTGCCAGCAGCCCCGACTTTACCGGGGAGCTGTTTTTT. Translating gives CASSPDFTGELFF.

V usage is TRBV4-1 and J usage is TRBJ2-2; D may be TRBD1 (6 bases). This CDR3 has 15 residues. Germline-derived CDR1 and CDR2 are MGHRA and YSYEKL. V was trimmed by 4 bases and J by 1 base, leaving 10 bases between them. CDR3 bases: TGCGCCAGCAGCCGGGGACACATGAACACCGGGGAGCTGTTTTTT. Translation: CASSRGHMNTGELFF.

The chain recombines TRBV27 with TRBJ1-1; 7 nucleotides agree with TRBD1. Germline V gene lookup returns CDR1 MNHEY and CDR2 SMNVEV (reference sequence). Trimming cost V 7 bases and J 10 bases; bases outside gene matches: 6. The CDR3 consists of 11 residues. CDR3 bases: TGTGCCAGCATTTCAGGGGGGGGAGCTTTCTTT. Its translation: CASISGGGAFF.

This chain uses TRBV19 with TRBJ1-4, with a weak D call TRBD1 (5 bases). Germline-derived CDR1 and CDR2 are LNHDA and SQIVND (reference sequence). Trimming cost V 7 bases and J 7 bases, with 16 bases left between them. The length of the CDR3 is 14 residues. In nucleotides, the CDR3 is TGTGCCAGTACCCGCCCGGGACGTATTGAAAAACTGTTTTTT. Translated, it gives CASTRPGRIEKLFF.

The chain combines TRBV3-1 (or the pseudogene TRBV3-2) with TRBJ1-1; TRBD1 matches at 11 bases. With 1 base clipped from V and 3 bases from J, the junction kept 1 base outside the gene matches. CDR3 length: 15 amino acids. The germline V gene has CDR1 LGHDT and CDR2 YNNKEL (reference sequence). CDR3 nucleotides: TGTGCCAGCAGCCAAGGGACAGGGGGCTACACTGAAGCTTTCTTT. Encoded protein: CASSQGTGGYTEAFF.

The chain recombines TRBV28 with TRBJ2-7; D gene unclear. CDR1 and CDR2 from the germline V gene are MDHEN and SYDVKM. V lost 7 bases and J lost 1, with 11 bases in between. The CDR3 is made up of 13 amino acids. The CDR3 DNA reads as TGTGCCAGCACTCCGGGTGCGTCCTACGAGCAGTACTTC. Its protein product is CASTPGASYEQYF.

This clone is a singleton in its sample. V gene TRBV5-4 combines with J gene TRBJ2-3; 9 positions agree with TRBD1. CDR3 length: 17 residues. Looked up from germline, CDR1 is SGHNT and CDR2 is YYREEE (reference sequence). After removal of 4 bases from V and 2 bases from J, the junction contained 11 bases not matched to a gene. The CDR3 DNA is TGTGCCAGCAGCATAGACATACAGGGGGCGAACACAGATACGCAGTATTTT. This translates into CASSIDIQGANTDTQYF.

The chain has TRBV28 and TRBJ2-1, with TRBD1 matching over 7 bases. Germline V gives CDR1 MDHEN, CDR2 SYDVKM. Losses at the gene ends were 3 bases for V and 3 bases for J; bases not matched to a gene: 5. This CDR3 has 15 amino acids. The CDR3 DNA reads as TGTGCCAGCAGTTTTCCGGGACAGATCTACAATGAGCAGTTCTTC. Translation gives CASSFPGQIYNEQFF.

The chain is built from TRBV6-2 or TRBV6-3 and TRBJ1-1; the D gene is possibly TRBD1 (5 bases). Trimming removed 1 base from V and 4 bases from J, with 10 bases in between. The germline V gene encodes CDR1 MNHEY and CDR2 SVGEGT. This CDR3 comprises 14 residues. The CDR3 sequence: CASSYFPGFTEAFF. The CDR3 region has the DNA TGTGCCAGCAGTTACTTCCCAGGGTTCACTGAAGCTTTCTTT.

The chain employs TRBV29-1 and TRBJ2-7; possibly TRBD1 for D (5 bases). In germline, CDR1 is SQVTM, CDR2 ANQGSEA. There are 12 residues in the CDR3. CDR3 nucleotide sequence: TGCAACGTATTAGACAGCTCCTACGAGCAGTACTTC. Amino acid sequence: CNVLDSSYEQYF.

This sequence joins TRBV11-2 and TRBJ2-5; D remains ambiguous. The V gene lost 2 bases and the J gene lost 5 bases, with 6 bases spanning the gap. The germline V gene encodes CDR1 SGHAT and CDR2 FQNNGV. The CDR3 runs 12 residues. The CDR3 here is CASSLSLETQYF. As DNA, the CDR3 is TGTGCCAGCAGCTTATCTCTGGAGACCCAGTACTTC.

The genes are TRBV2 and TRBJ2-3; D may be TRBD2 (6 bases). Germline-derived CDR1 and CDR2 are SNHLY and FYNNEI. The CDR3 extends over 15 amino acids. The ends were cut back, 6 bases at V and 4 bases at J, with 17 bases in the middle. The chain's CDR3 is CASSKGKGGADTQYF. CDR3 bases: TGTGCCAGCAGCAAGGGCAAGGGAGGTGCAGATACGCAGTATTTT. The full variable domain, with the rest looked up from reference TRBV2 and TRBJ2-3, is EPEVTQTPSHQVTQMGQEVILRCVPISNHLYFYWYRQILGQKVEFLVSFYNNEISEKSEIFDDQFSVERPDGSNFTLKIRSTKLEDSAMYFCASSKGKGGADTQYFGPGTRLTVL.

The V gene is TRBV5-4, the J gene TRBJ2-2; possibly TRBD1 for D (6 bases). Germline lookup yields CDR1 SGHNT and CDR2 YYREEE (reference sequence). Deletions cut 0 bases from V and 3 bases from J, with 9 bases between. The CDR3 extends over 15 amino acids. The CDR3 sequence is CASSLGTGYTGELFF. CDR3 nucleotide sequence: TGTGCCAGCAGCTTGGGAACAGGGTACACCGGGGAGCTGTTTTTT. The full variable domain, rest sourced from reference TRBV5-4 and TRBJ2-2, is ETGVTQSPTHLIKTRGQQVTLRCSSQSGHNTVSWYQQALGQGPQFIFQYYREEENGRGNFPPRFSGLQFPNYSSELNVNALELDDSALYLCASSLGTGYTGELFFGEGSRLTVL.

J is TRBJ2-5 and V is TRBV28, with D perhaps TRBD2 (5 bases). The CDR3 extends over 15 amino acids. Germline V gene data show CDR1 as MDHEN and CDR2 as SYDVKM. V was shortened by 6 bases and J by 2 bases, with 16 bases between the two germline ends. As DNA, the CDR3 is TGTGCCAGCAGACCCCCTGGACTTCCACAAGAGACCCAGTACTTC. Translation gives CASRPPGLPQETQYF. Full variable domain (missing parts from reference TRBV28 and TRBJ2-5): DVKVTQSSRYLVKRTGEKVFLECVQDMDHENMFWYRQDPGLGLRLIYFSYDVKMKEKGDIPEGYSVSREKKERFSLILESASTNQTSMYLCASRPPGLPQETQYFGPGTRLLVL.